Described below is a single T cell receptor (beta chain) sequence and its context. The antigen is undetermined. The CDR3 has 17 amino acids. Per germline, CDR1 MDHEN and CDR2 SYDVKM. This sample was included in a study of blood T cells in healthy people across ages. Study observations and caveats: More naive CD4+ cells and higher diversity marked long-lived donors relative to aged donors. It was found that TCR beta diversity correlated strongly with the percentage of naive T cells.

Donor samples were obtained from healthy Caucasian individuals from Russia, aged about 6 to 95. Samples had at least 6.5 million PBMCs isolated from them. Primed by a sample-barcoded 5' primer and a J-beta primer mix, a second PCR proceeded for 7 to 11 cycles. TCRdb used MiXCR to reprocess the 5' RACE reads, holding one entry per CDR3 protein. Among about 1,500,000 distinct CDR3 sequences, 35% to 45% were seen once, and the ten largest hold roughly 7.9%. The sequencing input was blood. The receptor comes from a woman between 18 and 30 years old in good health. The chain is built from TRBV28 and TRBJ2-4; no firm D call. The closer fit of TRBJ2-7 to the DNA end suggests the J call may be wrong. The CDR3 DNA sequence: TGTGCCAGCAGTTTTCTTGGTCTCGATGGCGCCTTCTACGAGCAGTACTTC. As protein: CASSFLGLDGAFYEQYF.